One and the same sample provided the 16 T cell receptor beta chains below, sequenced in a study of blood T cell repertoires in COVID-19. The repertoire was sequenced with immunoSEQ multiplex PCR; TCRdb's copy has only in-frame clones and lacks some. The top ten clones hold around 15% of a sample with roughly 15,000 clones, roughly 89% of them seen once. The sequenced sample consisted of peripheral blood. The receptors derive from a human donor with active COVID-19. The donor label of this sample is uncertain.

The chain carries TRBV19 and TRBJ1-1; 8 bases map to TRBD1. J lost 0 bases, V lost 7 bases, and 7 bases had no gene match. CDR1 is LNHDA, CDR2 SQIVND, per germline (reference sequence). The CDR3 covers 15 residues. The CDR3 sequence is CASTSAGGVNTEAFF. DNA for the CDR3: TGTGCCAGTACGAGTGCAGGGGGCGTGAACACTGAAGCTTTCTTT.

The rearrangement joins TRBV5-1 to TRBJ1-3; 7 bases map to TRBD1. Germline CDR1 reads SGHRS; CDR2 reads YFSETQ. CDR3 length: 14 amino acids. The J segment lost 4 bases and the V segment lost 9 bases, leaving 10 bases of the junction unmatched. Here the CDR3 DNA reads TGCGCCACTTCACCAGACAGGGCGGGAAACACCATATATTTT. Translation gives CATSPDRAGNTIYF. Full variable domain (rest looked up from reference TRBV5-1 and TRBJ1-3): KAGVTQTPRYLIKTRGQQVTLSCSPISGHRSVSWYQQTPGQGLQFLFEYFSETQRNKGNFPGRFSGRQFSNSRSEMNVSTLELGDSALYLCATSPDRAGNTIYFGEGSWLTVV.

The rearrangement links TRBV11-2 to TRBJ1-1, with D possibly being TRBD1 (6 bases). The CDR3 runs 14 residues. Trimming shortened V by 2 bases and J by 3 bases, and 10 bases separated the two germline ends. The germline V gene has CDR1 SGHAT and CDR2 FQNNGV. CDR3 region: CASSLKGVYTEAFF. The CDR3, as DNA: TGTGCCAGCAGCTTAAAGGGGGTATACACTGAAGCTTTCTTT. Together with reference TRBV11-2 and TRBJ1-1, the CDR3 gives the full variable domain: EAGVAQSPRYKIIEKRQSVAFWCNPISGHATLYWYQQILGQGPKLLIQFQNNGVVDDSQLPKDRFSAERLKGVDSTLKIQPAKLEDSAVYLCASSLKGVYTEAFFGQGTRLTVV.

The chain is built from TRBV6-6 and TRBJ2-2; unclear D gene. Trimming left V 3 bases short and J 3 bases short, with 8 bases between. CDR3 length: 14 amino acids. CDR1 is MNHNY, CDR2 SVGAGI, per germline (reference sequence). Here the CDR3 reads CASSYSQDTGELFF. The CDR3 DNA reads TGTGCCAGCAGTTATTCGCAGGACACCGGGGAGCTGTTTTTT.

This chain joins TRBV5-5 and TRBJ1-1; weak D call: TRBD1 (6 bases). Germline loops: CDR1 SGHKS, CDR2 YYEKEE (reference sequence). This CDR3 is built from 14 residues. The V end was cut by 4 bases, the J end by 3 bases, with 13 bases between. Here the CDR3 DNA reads TGTGCCAGCAGCCCTCAGGGGACCTACACTGAAGCTTTCTTT. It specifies CASSPQGTYTEAFF.

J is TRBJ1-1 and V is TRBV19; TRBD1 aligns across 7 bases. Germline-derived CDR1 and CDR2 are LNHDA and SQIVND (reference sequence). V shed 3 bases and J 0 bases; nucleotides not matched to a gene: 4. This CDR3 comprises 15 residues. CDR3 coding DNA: TGTGCCAGTAGTATGCGACAGGGAGTGAACACTGAAGCTTTCTTT. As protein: CASSMRQGVNTEAFF.

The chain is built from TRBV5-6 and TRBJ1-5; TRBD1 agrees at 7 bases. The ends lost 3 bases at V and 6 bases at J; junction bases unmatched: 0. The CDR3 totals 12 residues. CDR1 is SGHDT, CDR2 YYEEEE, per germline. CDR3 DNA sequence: TGTGCCAGCAGCTACAGGGGTCAGCCCCAGCATTTT. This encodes CASSYRGQPQHF.

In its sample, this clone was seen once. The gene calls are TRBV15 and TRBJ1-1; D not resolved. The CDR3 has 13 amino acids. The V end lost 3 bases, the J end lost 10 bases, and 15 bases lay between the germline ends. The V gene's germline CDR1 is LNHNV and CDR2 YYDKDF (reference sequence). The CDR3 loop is CATSRISRDGAFF. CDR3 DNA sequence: TGTGCCACCAGCAGGATCTCGAGGGATGGAGCTTTCTTT.

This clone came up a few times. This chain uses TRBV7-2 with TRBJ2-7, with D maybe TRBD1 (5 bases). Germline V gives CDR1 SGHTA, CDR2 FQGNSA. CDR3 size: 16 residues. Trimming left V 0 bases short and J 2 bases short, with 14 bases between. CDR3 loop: CASSLALFDSTYEQYF. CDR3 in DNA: TGTGCCAGCAGCTTAGCATTATTTGACAGTACCTACGAGCAGTACTTC.

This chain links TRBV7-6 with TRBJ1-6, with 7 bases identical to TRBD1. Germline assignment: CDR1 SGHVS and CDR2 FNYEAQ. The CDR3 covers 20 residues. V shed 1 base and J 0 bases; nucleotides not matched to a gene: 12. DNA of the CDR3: TGTGCCAGCAGCTTAGAGGGAACGGACAGGCCCTTCTCCTATAATTCACCCCTCCACTTT. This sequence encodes CASSLEGTDRPFSYNSPLHF.

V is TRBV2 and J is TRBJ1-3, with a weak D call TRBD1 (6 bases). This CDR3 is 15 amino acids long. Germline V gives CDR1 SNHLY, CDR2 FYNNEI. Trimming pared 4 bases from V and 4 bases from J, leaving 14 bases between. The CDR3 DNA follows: TGTGCCAGCAGTGCCCCAGGGGCGGGCGGAAACACCATATATTTT. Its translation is CASSAPGAGGNTIYF.

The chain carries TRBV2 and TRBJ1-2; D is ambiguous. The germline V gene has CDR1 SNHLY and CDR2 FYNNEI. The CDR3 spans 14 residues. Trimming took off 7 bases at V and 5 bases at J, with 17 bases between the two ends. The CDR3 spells CASKRAPEDYGYTF. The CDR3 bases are TGTGCCAGCAAAAGGGCACCGGAGGATTATGGCTACACCTTC.

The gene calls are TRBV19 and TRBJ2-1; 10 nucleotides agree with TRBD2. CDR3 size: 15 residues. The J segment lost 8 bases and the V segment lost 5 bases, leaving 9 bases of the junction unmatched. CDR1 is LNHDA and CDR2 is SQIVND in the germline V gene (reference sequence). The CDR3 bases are TGTGCCAGTAGTGCCCCTAGCGGGAGTACGTATGAGCAGTTCTTC. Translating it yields CASSAPSGSTYEQFF.

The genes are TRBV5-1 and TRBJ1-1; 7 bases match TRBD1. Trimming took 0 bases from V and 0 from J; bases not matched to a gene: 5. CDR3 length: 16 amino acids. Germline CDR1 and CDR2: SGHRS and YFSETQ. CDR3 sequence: CASSLVPGGMNTEAFF. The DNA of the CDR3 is TGCGCCAGCAGCTTGGTACCAGGGGGTATGAACACTGAAGCTTTCTTT.

The CDR3 protein is CASSWGQSQETQYF. The CDR3 nucleotides read TGTGCCAGCAGCTGGGGGCAGTCCCAAGAGACCCAGTACTTC. The chain joins TRBV7-9 to TRBJ2-5, with D possibly TRBD1 on 6 matching bases. Trimming took off 4 bases at V and 1 base at J, with 10 bases between the two ends. The CDR3 is made up of 14 amino acids. Germline V gene sequence: CDR1 SEHNR, CDR2 FQNEAQ (reference sequence). The full variable domain, its missing parts supplied by reference TRBV7-9 and TRBJ2-5, is DTGVSQNPRHKITKRGQNVTFRCDPISEHNRLYWYRQTLGQGPEFLTYFQNEAQLEKSRLLSDRFSAERPKGSFSTLEIQRTEQGDSAMYLCASSWGQSQETQYFGPGTRLLVL.

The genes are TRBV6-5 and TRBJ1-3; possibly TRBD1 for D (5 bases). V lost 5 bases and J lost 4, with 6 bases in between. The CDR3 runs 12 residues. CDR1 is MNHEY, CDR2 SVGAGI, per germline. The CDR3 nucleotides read TGTGCCAGCAGTACAGGAGGAAACACCATATATTTT. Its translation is CASSTGGNTIYF.